The rows below give T cell receptor beta chains drawn from one sample of a study of T cells in Graves' hyperthyroidism and ophthalmopathy. TCRdb re-called the multiplex PCR reads with MiXCR, one entry per CDR3 protein. This sample has about 640,000 distinct CDR3 sequences, with less than 25% found just once. The sequenced sample was blood. These TCRs come from a man aged 25 to 40 with Graves' ophthalmopathy. The CDR3 runs from the conserved cysteine through the conserved F or W. A D gene is named only where the DNA matches it firmly. Expanded clones are given a class, and other clones once, few, many or no size at all.

-,-,TRBJ2-7,TRBV10-1,CASSPGGRGLYEQYF,TGCGCCAGCAGTCCCGGCGGCAGGGGCCTCTACGAGCAGTACTTC
-,few,TRBJ1-1,TRBV7-9,CASSLDVTSGAFF,TGTGCCAGCAGCTTGGACGTAACGAGCGGAGCTTTCTTT
-,-,TRBJ2-2,TRBV4-2,CASSQLAGENPGELFF,TGTGCCAGCAGCCAACTCGCAGGGGAAAACCCCGGGGAGCTGTTTTTT
-,many,TRBJ1-1,TRBV12-3/TRBV12-4,CASSFLPFNGVVEAFF,TGTGCCAGCAGTTTTCTTCCCTTCAATGGGGTAGTTGAAGCTTTCTTT
-,few,TRBJ1-5,TRBV2,CATSAQSNQPQHF,TGTGCCACCAGTGCCCAGAGCAATCAGCCCCAGCATTTT
-,many,TRBJ1-6,TRBV20-1,CSARDGAGSSPLHF,TGCAGTGCTAGAGATGGAGCAGGGAGTTCACCCCTCCACTTT
-,few,TRBJ2-3,TRBV14,CASSPTADTQYF,TGTGCCAGCAGCCCCACCGCAGATACGCAGTATTTT
TRBD2,-,TRBJ2-1,TRBV5-1,CASSPRDPLAGVYNEQFF,TGTGCCAGCAGCCCCAGGGATCCGCTAGCGGGAGTTTACAATGAGCAGTTCTTC
-,-,TRBJ1-2,TRBV14,CASSLNRALYSYTF,TGTGCCAGCAGCCTAAACAGGGCCCTCTACTCCTACACCTTC
-,many,TRBJ2-2,TRBV7-8,CASSLQGGAGELFF,TGTGCCAGCAGCTTACAGGGTGGTGCCGGGGAGCTGTTTTTT
TRBD2,-,TRBJ2-7,TRBV4-2,CASSRGASGGEQYF,TGTGCCAGCAGCCGGGGGGCGAGCGGGGGGGAGCAGTACTTC
-,many,TRBJ1-1,TRBV27,CASSLNLSPFNTEAFF,TGTGCCAGCAGTTTAAACCTGAGTCCGTTTAACACTGAAGCTTTCTTT
TRBD1,few,TRBJ2-2,TRBV19,CASTHRDRGNTGELFF,TGTGCCAGTACTCATAGGGACAGGGGGAACACCGGGGAGCTGTTTTTT
-,-,TRBJ1-2,TRBV6-9,CASSYVRGGYGYTF,TGTGCCAGCAGTTATGTCCGGGGGGGCTATGGCTACACCTTC
TRBD1,few,TRBJ2-7,TRBV18,CASSRDRDHEQYF,TGTGCCAGCTCACGGGACAGGGATCACGAGCAGTACTTC
-,-,TRBJ1-2,TRBV20-1,CSMQGDGYTF,TGCAGTATGCAGGGAGACGGCTACACCTTC
-,-,TRBJ2-1,TRBV12-5,CASGLVEVGDYNKQFF,TGTGCTAGTGGTTTGGTAGAGGTGGGCGATTACAATAAGCAGTTCTTC
TRBD2,few,TRBJ2-3,TRBV13,CASSLRAGESADTQYF,TGTGCCAGCAGCTTACGCGCGGGAGAATCGGCAGATACGCAGTATTTT
-,-,TRBJ2-7,TRBV6-5,CASSYSIDTTGSYEQYF,TGTGCCAGCAGTTACTCGATTGATACGACAGGTAGCTACGAGCAGTACTTC
-,many,TRBJ1-1,TRBV6-1,CASSEGTAVTEAFF,TGTGCCAGCAGTGAAGGGACCGCGGTCACTGAAGCTTTCTTT
TRBD2,few,TRBJ2-3,TRBV19,CASSIRLAGASTDTQYF,TGTGCCAGTAGTATCAGACTAGCGGGAGCGAGCACAGATACGCAGTATTTT
-,-,TRBJ1-1,TRBV30,CAWSVLNSEAFF,TGTGCCTGGAGTGTACTTAACAGTGAAGCTTTCTTT
-,-,TRBJ2-3,TRBV6-1,CASSEDSNTQYF,TGTGCCAGCAGTGAGGACTCCAATACGCAGTATTTT
-,-,TRBJ2-1,TRBV28,CASTTAGTPHQNEQFF,TGTGCCAGCACCACCGCCGGGACACCCCATCAAAATGAGCAGTTCTTC
-,-,TRBJ2-1,TRBV10-2,CASSDWGGGRNEQFF,TGCGCCAGCAGTGATTGGGGGGGCGGTCGCAATGAGCAGTTCTTC
-,few,TRBJ2-4,TRBV28,CASSSHRGIAEGKNIQYF,TGTGCCAGCAGTTCCCACAGGGGTATAGCGGAGGGCAAAAACATTCAGTACTTC
TRBD2,many,TRBJ2-1,TRBV9,CASSATSGSRDEQFF,TGTGCCAGCAGCGCCACTAGCGGGAGTAGGGATGAGCAGTTCTTC
TRBD1,few,TRBJ1-1,TRBV7-3,CASRHDRGRAEAFF,TGTGCCAGCAGACATGACAGGGGGCGGGCTGAAGCTTTCTTT
-,-,TRBJ2-5,TRBV20-1,CSARLETQYF,TGCAGTGCTAGGTTGGAGACCCAGTACTTC
TRBD2,-,TRBJ2-7,TRBV27,CASSYQQPLASGPYEQYF,TGTGCCAGCAGTTACCAACAACCACTAGCGTCAGGGCCCTACGAGCAGTACTTC